The rows below give T cell receptor beta chains drawn from one sample of a study of T cell changes during pregnancy in multiple sclerosis. Only in-frame clones appear in the TCRdb table, and some are missing; sequencing was by immunoSEQ multiplex PCR. The sample has tens of thousands of clones; over 85% are singletons. Sequenced here: CD8+ T cells from peripheral blood mononuclear cells, sampled in the third trimester of pregnancy. Receptors were obtained from a female donor with multiple sclerosis, enrolled in a pregnancy study. CDR3s include the opening cysteine and the closing phenylalanine or tryptophan. D genes are given only for firm matches. Clone size is shown for a subset of rows, as once, few, many or a class of expanded clone.

v_call: TRBV9
clone_size: NA
d_call: NA
j_call: TRBJ1-4
cdr3_length: 15
cdr3_aa: CASSVGTIFNEKLFF
cdr3_nt: TGTGCCAGCAGCGTAGGAACAATCTTTAATGAAAAACTGTTTTTT

v_call: TRBV9
clone_size: NA
d_call: TRBD2
j_call: TRBJ2-7
cdr3_length: 15
cdr3_aa: CASSVGAGAGYEQYF
cdr3_nt: TGTGCCAGCAGCGTAGGGGCGGGAGCAGGCTACGAGCAGTACTTC

v_call: TRBV7-9
clone_size: NA
d_call: NA
j_call: TRBJ2-7
cdr3_length: 15
cdr3_aa: CASSPNGQGGFEQYF
cdr3_nt: TGTGCCAGCAGCCCCAACGGGCAGGGTGGGTTCGAGCAGTACTTC

v_call: TRBV15
clone_size: once
d_call: NA
j_call: TRBJ2-2
cdr3_length: 15
cdr3_aa: CATSRGGGLTGELFF
cdr3_nt: TGTGCCACCAGCAGAGGTGGGGGGTTGACCGGGGAGCTGTTTTTT

v_call: TRBV2
clone_size: NA
d_call: NA
j_call: TRBJ1-1
cdr3_length: 12
cdr3_aa: CATVKGDTEAFF
cdr3_nt: TGTGCCACTGTGAAGGGGGACACTGAAGCTTTCTTT

v_call: TRBV5-4
clone_size: NA
d_call: TRBD2
j_call: TRBJ2-1
cdr3_length: 15
cdr3_aa: CASRILAGEFNEQFF
cdr3_nt: TGTGCCAGCAGGATACTAGCGGGGGAGTTCAATGAGCAGTTCTTC

v_call: TRBV29-1
clone_size: NA
d_call: TRBD2
j_call: TRBJ2-1
cdr3_length: 16
cdr3_aa: CSVLRGSGRMDNEQFF
cdr3_nt: TGCAGCGTCCTCCGGGGTAGCGGGAGAATGGACAATGAGCAGTTCTTC

v_call: TRBV15
clone_size: NA
d_call: TRBD2
j_call: TRBJ2-7
cdr3_length: 18
cdr3_aa: CATSTLKLTSESSYEQYF
cdr3_nt: TGTGCCACCAGCACCCTGAAACTCACTAGCGAAAGCTCCTACGAGCAGTACTTC

v_call: TRBV7-3
clone_size: NA
d_call: NA
j_call: TRBJ2-1
cdr3_length: 18
cdr3_aa: CASSSTVLQGRSYNEQFF
cdr3_nt: TGTGCCAGCAGCTCGACCGTCCTACAGGGCAGGTCCTACAATGAGCAGTTCTTC

v_call: TRBV7-9
clone_size: once
d_call: TRBD2
j_call: TRBJ2-5
cdr3_length: 15
cdr3_aa: CASTRLSGSQETQYF
cdr3_nt: TGTGCCAGCACTCGGCTTAGCGGGAGCCAAGAGACCCAGTACTTC

v_call: TRBV5-1
clone_size: NA
d_call: NA
j_call: TRBJ1-5
cdr3_length: 19
cdr3_aa: CASSPNGGAWELSNQPQHF
cdr3_nt: TGCGCCAGCAGCCCTAACGGGGGGGCGTGGGAGTTGAGCAATCAGCCCCAGCATTTT

v_call: TRBV4-3
clone_size: few
d_call: NA
j_call: TRBJ1-1
cdr3_length: 13
cdr3_aa: CASSQVRATEAFF
cdr3_nt: TGCGCCAGCAGCCAAGTCCGCGCAACTGAAGCTTTCTTT

v_call: TRBV7-8
clone_size: NA
d_call: TRBD1
j_call: TRBJ1-5
cdr3_length: 19
cdr3_aa: CASSFLPWTGGLSNQPQHF
cdr3_nt: TGTGCCAGCAGTTTTCTTCCGTGGACAGGGGGCTTGAGCAATCAGCCCCAGCATTTT

v_call: TRBV9
clone_size: once
d_call: NA
j_call: TRBJ1-2
cdr3_length: 15
cdr3_aa: CASSVGRETFWGYTF
cdr3_nt: TGTGCCAGCAGCGTAGGTAGGGAGACCTTCTGGGGCTACACCTTC

v_call: TRBV30
clone_size: NA
d_call: NA
j_call: TRBJ1-5
cdr3_length: 13
cdr3_aa: CAWSVESNQPQHF
cdr3_nt: TGTGCCTGGAGTGTAGAGAGCAATCAGCCCCAGCATTTT

v_call: TRBV4-1
clone_size: NA
d_call: NA
j_call: TRBJ2-1
cdr3_length: 15
cdr3_aa: CASSQGLDSYNEQFF
cdr3_nt: TGCGCCAGCAGCCAAGGACTAGATTCTTACAATGAGCAGTTCTTC

v_call: TRBV15
clone_size: NA
d_call: NA
j_call: TRBJ1-5
cdr3_length: 15
cdr3_aa: CATSRDLGGGQPQHF
cdr3_nt: TGTGCCACCAGCAGAGATCTCGGGGGGGGACAGCCCCAGCATTTT

v_call: TRBV10-3
clone_size: NA
d_call: TRBD1
j_call: TRBJ2-7
cdr3_length: 14
cdr3_aa: CAISESAGGYEQYF
cdr3_nt: TGTGCCATCAGTGAGTCAGCAGGGGGCTACGAGCAGTACTTC

v_call: TRBV7-2
clone_size: NA
d_call: NA
j_call: TRBJ1-1
cdr3_length: 13
cdr3_aa: CASSLGQNTEAFF
cdr3_nt: TGTGCCAGCAGCTTGGGACAAAACACTGAAGCTTTCTTT

v_call: TRBV28
clone_size: NA
d_call: TRBD1
j_call: TRBJ1-2
cdr3_length: 15
cdr3_aa: CASSPRTGGSYGYTF
cdr3_nt: TGTGCCAGCAGTCCCCGGACAGGGGGCAGCTATGGCTACACCTTC

v_call: TRBV4-2
clone_size: NA
d_call: NA
j_call: TRBJ2-1
cdr3_length: 13
cdr3_aa: CASSWGSSDEQFF
cdr3_nt: TGTGCCAGCAGCTGGGGCAGCTCCGATGAGCAGTTCTTC

v_call: TRBV27
clone_size: NA
d_call: NA
j_call: TRBJ2-1
cdr3_length: 13
cdr3_aa: CASSFTGYNEQFF
cdr3_nt: TGTGCCAGCAGTTTTACGGGATACAATGAGCAGTTCTTC

v_call: TRBV28
clone_size: NA
d_call: TRBD1
j_call: TRBJ2-7
cdr3_length: 13
cdr3_aa: CASSLTGRREQYF
cdr3_nt: TGTGCCAGCAGTTTGACAGGGCGACGCGAGCAGTACTTC

v_call: TRBV15
clone_size: NA
d_call: TRBD2
j_call: TRBJ2-1
cdr3_length: 16
cdr3_aa: CATSSPAGGWGNEQFF
cdr3_nt: TGTGCCACCAGCAGCCCGGCGGGGGGATGGGGCAATGAGCAGTTCTTC

v_call: TRBV12-5
clone_size: NA
d_call: TRBD1
j_call: TRBJ1-1
cdr3_length: 15
cdr3_aa: CASGLDPQGGTEAFF
cdr3_nt: TGTGCTAGTGGTTTGGACCCACAGGGGGGAACTGAAGCTTTCTTT

v_call: TRBV29-1
clone_size: NA
d_call: TRBD1
j_call: TRBJ2-2
cdr3_length: 15
cdr3_aa: CSVLWTGRQTGELFF
cdr3_nt: TGCAGCGTCCTCTGGACAGGGAGACAGACCGGGGAGCTGTTTTTT

v_call: TRBV19
clone_size: NA
d_call: NA
j_call: TRBJ2-7
cdr3_length: 15
cdr3_aa: CASSPNGGQWYEQYF
cdr3_nt: TGTGCCAGTAGTCCTAACGGAGGGCAGTGGTACGAGCAGTACTTC

v_call: TRBV6-5
clone_size: NA
d_call: TRBD2
j_call: TRBJ2-1
cdr3_length: 16
cdr3_aa: CASSFQSAGTNNEQFF
cdr3_nt: TGTGCCAGCAGTTTCCAATCAGCGGGGACGAACAATGAGCAGTTCTTC